These 27 T cell receptor beta chains originate from one sample sequenced in a study of T cell repertoires in cytomegalovirus infection. TCRdb re-called the reads through MiXCR, storing one row per CDR3 protein. The sample includes tens of thousands of distinct CDR3 sequences, 3.7% seen only once; the top ten take 4% to 5.5%. Sample: PBMCs. The receptors were sampled from a human donor in good health (CMV status not recorded). Some clones in this sample may be carry-over from other donors' samples.

There are many counts of this clonotype. V usage is TRBV6-2 or TRBV6-3 and J usage is TRBJ2-7; D is undetermined. The V and J ends lost 3 bases and 4 bases respectively, with 7 bases between them. Germline loops: CDR1 MNHEY, CDR2 SVGEGT. The CDR3 spans 12 residues. The CDR3 DNA is TGTGCCAGCAGTTATGTCGGGTACGAGCAGTACTTC. Its translation is CASSYVGYEQYF.

This clonotype was observed many times. The rearrangement joins TRBV19 to TRBJ2-7, with a weak D call TRBD2 (5 bases). V was shortened by 5 bases and J by 9 bases, with 20 bases between the two germline ends. CDR3 length equals 14 residues. The V gene's germline CDR1 is LNHDA and CDR2 SQIVND (reference sequence). CDR3 in DNA: TGTGCCAGTAGTCCGGGGTTGTTCGACTCTCGGCAGTACTTC. Encoded protein: CASSPGLFDSRQYF.

This clonotype was detected ten times or more. The V and J genes are TRBV27 and TRBJ1-5; no clear D. CDR1 and CDR2 (germline): MNHEY, SMNVEV (reference sequence). Trimming stripped 1 base from V and 2 bases from J, with 3 bases between. The CDR3 extends over 13 amino acids. For the CDR3, the DNA is TGTGCCAGCAGTTTATTTGGCAATCAGCCCCAGCATTTT. Translating gives CASSLFGNQPQHF.

This clonotype was counted many times. The chain is built from TRBV25-1 and TRBJ1-6; D perhaps matches TRBD1 (6 bases). The CDR3 extends over 17 amino acids. CDR1 is MGHDK, CDR2 SYGVNS, per germline. Deletions cut 1 base from V and 8 bases from J, with 18 bases between. CDR3 region: CASSESRGGTFHSPLHF. Here the CDR3 DNA reads TGTGCCAGCAGTGAATCTAGAGGGGGGACATTCCATTCACCCCTCCACTTT.

This clonotype has a count of ten or more. The gene calls are TRBV6-2 or TRBV6-3 and TRBJ1-1, with a tentative D call TRBD1 (6 bases). The CDR3 is 14 residues long. The V gene lost 5 bases and the J gene lost 4 bases, with 14 bases spanning the gap. CDR1 is MNHEY and CDR2 is SVGEGT in the germline V gene. The CDR3 sequence is CASSITGRSTEAFF. CDR3 nucleotides: TGTGCCAGCAGTATCACAGGGAGGAGCACTGAAGCTTTCTTT.

Ten or more counts support this clonotype. The rearrangement links TRBV14 to TRBJ2-7; D might be TRBD1 or TRBD2, each matching 5 bases. The CDR3 has 15 amino acids. Germline assignment: CDR1 SGHDN and CDR2 FVKESK. With 1 base removed from V and 3 bases from J, the gap between germline ends came to 13 bases. CDR3 region: CASSQVGAVVYEQYF. CDR3 in DNA: TGTGCCAGCAGCCAAGTCGGGGCCGTGGTCTACGAGCAGTACTTC.

A single count supports this clonotype. The final CDR3 position lacks the conserved phenylalanine or tryptophan, pointing to a likely read error. It is unclear where the CDR3 begins or ends on the DNA, so no DNA is shown, and the CDR3 is as TCRdb lists it. The chain carries TRBV7-2 and TRBJ2-1; no check of the table's D call, TRBD1, against the DNA was made. The CDR3 has 16 residues if both end residues are counted. The germline gives CDR1 SGHTA, CDR2 FQGNSA. The CDR3 sequence: CASSLDLSGGGCEQCC.

The sample holds many counts of this clonotype. This chain connects TRBV7-2 to TRBJ2-3; D may be TRBD2 (5 bases). Trimming took 7 bases from V and 4 from J, leaving 15 bases between them. The CDR3 length is 14 residues. Looked up from germline, CDR1 is SGHTA and CDR2 is FQGNSA. The CDR3 here is CASTRSGSADTQYF. The CDR3 coding sequence is TGTGCCAGCACCCGGAGCGGTTCGGCAGATACGCAGTATTTT. The full variable domain, its missing parts supplied by reference TRBV7-2 and TRBJ2-3, is GAGVSQSPSNKVTEKGKDVELRCDPISGHTALYWYRQSLGQGLEFLIYFQGNSAPDKSGLPSDRFSAERTGGSVSTLTIQRTQQEDSAVYLCASTRSGSADTQYFGPGTRLTVL.

At least ten counts were recorded for this clonotype. The chain couples TRBV18 to TRBJ1-1; no definite D call. CDR3 length: 13 amino acids. Germline-derived CDR1 and CDR2 are KGHSH and LQKENI. V shed 2 bases and J shed 1 base, with 5 bases lying between them. The CDR3 is CASSPMGNTEAFF. For the CDR3, the DNA is TGTGCCAGCTCACCAATGGGGAACACTGAAGCTTTCTTT.

This clonotype was recorded many times. This chain links TRBV20-1 with TRBJ2-1, with a weak D call TRBD1 (6 bases). Trimming removed 5 bases at V and 8 bases at J, with 16 bases between. The germline gives CDR1 DFQATT, CDR2 SNEGSKA (reference sequence). The length of the CDR3 is 13 residues. The CDR3 DNA is TGCAGTGCTCACTCCACAGGGAACTATGAGCAGTTCTTC. It yields the protein CSAHSTGNYEQFF.

At least ten counts were recorded for this clonotype. The chain links TRBV7-9 to TRBJ1-5; 7 bases fit TRBD1. The V gene end was trimmed by 3 bases and the J gene end by 3 bases; junction bases not matched to a gene: 5. This CDR3 has 15 residues. Germline V gene lookup returns CDR1 SEHNR and CDR2 FQNEAQ (reference sequence). CDR3 nucleotide sequence: TGTGCCAGCAGCTTGGGGGGACAGACCAATCAGCCCCAGCATTTT. Residues: CASSLGGQTNQPQHF.

This clonotype occurred many times. The genes are TRBV6-6 and TRBJ2-1; 12 bases align to TRBD2. The CDR3 extends over 17 amino acids. Trimming cost V 4 bases and J 5 bases; bases outside gene matches: 9. CDR1 is MNHNY, CDR2 SVGAGI, per germline (reference sequence). CDR3 loop: CASSSPGLAGTDNEQFF. CDR3 sequence (DNA): TGTGCCAGCAGTTCACCCGGACTAGCGGGGACCGACAATGAGCAGTTCTTC.

This clonotype was recorded many times. V and J are TRBV19 and TRBJ1-1, with 10 nucleotides matching TRBD1. The germline gives CDR1 LNHDA, CDR2 SQIVND (reference sequence). V shed 7 bases and J 4 bases; nucleotides not matched to a gene: 6. The CDR3 is 14 amino acids. The CDR3 here is CASKTGGGGTEAFF. In nucleotides, the CDR3 is TGTGCCAGTAAGACAGGGGGCGGAGGCACTGAAGCTTTCTTT.

The table lists this clonotype with many counts. The rearrangement links TRBV12-3 or TRBV12-4 to TRBJ1-6; no clear D. This CDR3 has 13 residues. V lost 8 bases to trimming and J lost 10 bases, with 15 bases between them. The chain's CDR3 is CASSRTQSSPLHF. The CDR3 nucleotides are TGTGCCAGCTCTCGGACTCAATCGTCACCCCTCCACTTT.

This clonotype was picked up many times. This chain uses TRBV7-2 with TRBJ1-5, with a possible D match to TRBD1 (6 bases). The CDR3 length is 16 residues. V lost 0 bases to trimming and J lost 3 bases, with 12 bases between them. The germline gives CDR1 SGHTA, CDR2 FQGNSA. The CDR3: CASSLAAGGPNQPQHF. Written as DNA, the CDR3 is TGTGCCAGCAGCTTAGCGGCCGGGGGCCCCAATCAGCCCCAGCATTTT.

This clonotype was counted ten times or more. The chain combines TRBV2 with TRBJ1-5, with unresolved D. V lost 4 bases and J 0 bases, leaving 10 bases between the germline ends. The CDR3 loop spans 15 amino acids. The germline CDR1 and CDR2 sequences are SNHLY and FYNNEI. CDR3 coding DNA: TGTGCCAGCAGTGGGGGATTAGTTAGCAATCAGCCCCAGCATTTT. Amino acids: CASSGGLVSNQPQHF. Filled out from reference TRBV2 and TRBJ1-5, the complete variable domain reads EPEVTQTPSHQVTQMGQEVILRCVPISNHLYFYWYRQILGQKVEFLVSFYNNEISEKSEIFDDQFSVERPDGSNFTLKIRSTKLEDSAMYFCASSGGLVSNQPQHFGDGTRLSIL.

This clonotype appeared many times. The rearrangement links TRBV30 to TRBJ2-3; TRBD1 is a possible D gene (5 bases). Germline CDR1 and CDR2: GTSNPN and SVGIG (reference sequence). The CDR3 contains 13 residues. V lost 0 bases and J lost 5, with 9 bases in between. The CDR3 DNA follows: TGTGCCTGGAGTGTAGCAGGGAAAGATACGCAGTATTTT. Encoded protein: CAWSVAGKDTQYF. Variable domain in full (rest from reference TRBV30 and TRBJ2-3): SQTIHQWPATLVQPVGSPLSLECTVEGTSNPNLYWYRQAAGRGLQLLFYSVGIGQISSEVPQNLSASRPQDRQFILSSKKLLLSDSGFYLCAWSVAGKDTQYFGPGTRLTVL.

This clonotype has ten or more counts. The chain joins TRBV12-3 or TRBV12-4 to TRBJ1-1, with 8 bases matching TRBD1. CDR3 length equals 15 residues. The ends lost 6 bases at V and 0 bases at J; junction bases unmatched: 6. In DNA form, the CDR3 reads TGTGCCAGCAGCCCGGGACAGGCTATGAACACTGAAGCTTTCTTT. Its protein product is CASSPGQAMNTEAFF.

The sample holds many counts of this clonotype. The CDR3: CASSLSARNTEAFF. For the CDR3, the DNA is TGTGCCAGCAGTTTATCGGCCAGGAACACTGAAGCTTTCTTT. The chain carries TRBV27 and TRBJ1-1, with D unresolved. CDR1 is MNHEY, CDR2 SMNVEV, per germline (reference sequence). The V gene lost 0 bases and the J gene lost 1 base, with 6 bases spanning the gap. CDR3 size: 14 residues.

This clonotype was found many times. The chain has TRBV9 and TRBJ2-5; D is undetermined. The CDR3 is 12 residues long. The germline V and J ends were trimmed by 4 bases and 7 bases, with 11 bases remaining between them. Germline loops: CDR1 SGDLS, CDR2 YYNGEE. The chain's CDR3 is CASSREVGTQYF. CDR3 sequence (DNA): TGTGCCAGCAGCAGAGAGGTTGGGACCCAGTACTTC.

This clonotype was seen many times. The chain combines TRBV28 with TRBJ2-1, with D uncertain. The germline V and J ends were trimmed by 7 bases and 8 bases, with 12 bases remaining between them. This CDR3 has 12 amino acids. CDR1 is MDHEN and CDR2 is SYDVKM in the germline V gene. As DNA, the CDR3 is TGTGCCAGCATTGGTGCGATGTATGAGCAGTTCTTC. This codes for CASIGAMYEQFF.

Concerning this clonotype itself: A much larger clone differs by one base, so this may be a read error. CDR3 nucleotide sequence: TGTGCCAGCAGAAAGGGACGGAGGGGCCGCAATCAGCCCCAGCATTTT. This codes for CASRKGRRGRNQPQHF. The V call is TRBV12-3 or TRBV12-4, the J call TRBJ1-5; TRBD1 is a possible D gene (5 bases). The CDR3 sequence is 16 residues long. The V and J ends lost 6 bases and 2 bases respectively, with 17 bases between them.

In this sample, this clonotype turned up many times. This chain joins TRBV10-3 and TRBJ1-1; D may be TRBD1 (6 bases). The CDR3 has 11 residues. Germline V gene lookup returns CDR1 ENHRY and CDR2 SYGVKD. V was pared by 6 bases and J by 8 bases, with 10 bases between. DNA for the CDR3: TGTGCCATCAGAAACAGGGAGGAAGCTTTCTTT. Its translation is CAIRNREEAFF.

This clonotype is judged medium-sized. The V call is TRBV7-2, the J call TRBJ1-5; D remains ambiguous. In germline, CDR1 is SGHTA, CDR2 FQGNSA. The length of the CDR3 is 13 residues. The ends were cut back, 5 bases at V and 4 bases at J, with 9 bases in the middle. The DNA for the CDR3 is TGTGCCAGCAGCGCAGCCTTAAATCAGCCCCAGCATTTT. This encodes CASSAALNQPQHF.

This clonotype appeared many times. Here the CDR3 reads CASSEEAGGSTDTQYF. CDR3 nucleotides: TGTGCCAGCAGTGAAGAAGCGGGGGGGAGCACAGATACGCAGTATTTT. The J gene is TRBJ2-3, the V gene TRBV6-1; 10 bases line up with TRBD2. Looked up from germline, CDR1 is MNHNS and CDR2 is SASEGT. The CDR3 covers 16 residues. Unmatched junction bases numbered 1, after V lost 1 base and J lost 0 bases.

This clonotype was seen only a few times. The V and J genes are TRBV7-9 and TRBJ2-7; D is unclear. Germline V lookup: CDR1 SEHNR, CDR2 FQNEAQ (reference sequence). The CDR3 length is 14 residues. V lost 3 bases, J lost 5 bases, and 14 bases lay in between. The DNA for the CDR3 is TGTGCCAGCAGCTTGGATCGGGCCGAGGACGAGCAGTACTTC. Translating it yields CASSLDRAEDEQYF.

This clonotype was counted at least ten times. The V call is TRBV12-3 or TRBV12-4, the J call TRBJ1-4; 10 nucleotides align to TRBD1. Trimming cost V 1 base and J 10 bases; bases outside gene matches: 9. This CDR3 spans 16 amino acids. The CDR3 region is CASSLVSGQGSGKLFF. CDR3 nucleotide sequence: TGTGCCAGCAGTTTAGTGTCGGGACAGGGGTCAGGAAAACTGTTTTTT.